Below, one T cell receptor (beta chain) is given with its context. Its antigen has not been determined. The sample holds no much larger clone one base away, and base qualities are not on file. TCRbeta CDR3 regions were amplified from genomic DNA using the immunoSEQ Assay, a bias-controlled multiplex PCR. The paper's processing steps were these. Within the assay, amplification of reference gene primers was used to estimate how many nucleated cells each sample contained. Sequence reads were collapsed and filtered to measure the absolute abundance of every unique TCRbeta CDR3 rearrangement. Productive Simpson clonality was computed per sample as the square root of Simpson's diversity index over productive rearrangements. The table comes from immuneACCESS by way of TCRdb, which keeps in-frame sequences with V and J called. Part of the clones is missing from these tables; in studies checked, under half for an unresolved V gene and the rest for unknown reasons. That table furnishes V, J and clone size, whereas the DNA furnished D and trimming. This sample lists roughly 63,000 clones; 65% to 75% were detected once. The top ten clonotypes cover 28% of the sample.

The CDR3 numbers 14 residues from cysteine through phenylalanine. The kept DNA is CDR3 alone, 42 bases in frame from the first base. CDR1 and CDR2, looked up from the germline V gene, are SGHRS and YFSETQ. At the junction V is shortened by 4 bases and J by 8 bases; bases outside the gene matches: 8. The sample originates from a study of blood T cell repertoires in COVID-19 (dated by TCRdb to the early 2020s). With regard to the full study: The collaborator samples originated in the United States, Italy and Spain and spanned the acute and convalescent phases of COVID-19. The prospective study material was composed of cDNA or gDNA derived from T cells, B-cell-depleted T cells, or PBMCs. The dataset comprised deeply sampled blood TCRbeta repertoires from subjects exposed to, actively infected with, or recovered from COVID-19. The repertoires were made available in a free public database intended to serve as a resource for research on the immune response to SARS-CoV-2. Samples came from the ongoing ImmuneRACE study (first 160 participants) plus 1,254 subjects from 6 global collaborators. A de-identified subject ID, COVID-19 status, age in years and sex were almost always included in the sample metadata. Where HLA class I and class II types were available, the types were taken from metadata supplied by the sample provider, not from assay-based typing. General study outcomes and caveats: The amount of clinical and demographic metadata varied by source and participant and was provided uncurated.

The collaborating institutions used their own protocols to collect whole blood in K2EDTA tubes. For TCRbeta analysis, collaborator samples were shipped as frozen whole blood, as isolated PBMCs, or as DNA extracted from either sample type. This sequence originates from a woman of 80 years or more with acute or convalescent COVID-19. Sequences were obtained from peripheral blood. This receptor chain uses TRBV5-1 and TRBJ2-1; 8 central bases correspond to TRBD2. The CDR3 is CASSPRAGRDEQFF. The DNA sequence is TGCGCCAGCAGCCCACGGGCCGGGAGGGATGAGCAGTTCTTC.